The 14 T cell receptor beta chains given below trace back to one sample, sequenced in a study of beta chain features in type 1 diabetes (dated by TCRdb to the late 2010s). Receptor amplification or capture employed the immunoSEQ multiplex PCR assay. The entire isolated RNA was reverse transcribed using the High Capacity cDNA Reverse Transcription Kit, and thus expressed TCRB transcripts were sequenced. The table was pulled from immuneACCESS by TCRdb, which kept in-frame rearrangements only. Such tables lose some clones; where checked, under half of the loss comes from unresolved V genes, and the rest has no known cause. Present in this sample are 200,000 to 300,000 clones, over 12% of which were seen just once. The ten most abundant clones make up 0.025% to 0.03% of the sample. Sample: naive CD4+ T cells from blood. Reading the label with the study, this specimen's cell subset or site is: true naive CD4+ T cells. Receptors originate from a woman between 40 and 55 years old in good health.

As for this clone: One junction end does not reproduce the germline sequence, and a read error may be involved. The J gene is TRBJ2-7, the V gene TRBV7-7, with 9 bases matching TRBD2. Germline CDR1 is SSHAT and CDR2 is FNYEAQ (reference sequence). This CDR3 is built from 14 residues. The CDR3 region is CASSPSGATYEQYF. CDR3 DNA sequence: TGTGCTAGCAGCCCTAGCGGGGCGACCTACGAGCAGTACTTC.

The chain employs TRBV7-8 and TRBJ1-3; 7 bases are shared with TRBD1. Germline CDR1 reads SGHVS; CDR2 reads FQNEAQ. This CDR3 is 13 amino acids long. J was trimmed by 8 bases and V by 2 bases; bases with no gene match: 3. In DNA, the CDR3 is TGTGCCAGCAGCTTAAGGGGGCAGGACACCATATATTTT. Protein: CASSLRGQDTIYF.

This clone was detected a few times. The chain links TRBV11-2 to TRBJ1-1, with 8 bases that match TRBD1. V gave up 5 bases and J gave up 1 base; unmatched junction bases: 12. CDR1 and CDR2 (germline): SGHAT, FQNNGV. There are 17 residues in the CDR3. This chain's CDR3 is CASSPRGQGFGNTEAFF. The CDR3 DNA follows: TGTGCCAGCAGCCCCCGAGGACAGGGTTTCGGGAACACTGAAGCTTTCTTT.

The chain has TRBV7-9 and TRBJ2-1; 9 bases align to TRBD1. The CDR3 contains 12 residues. With V trimmed by 5 bases and J by 11 bases, 4 bases remained unmatched. From germline, CDR1 is SEHNR and CDR2 FQNEAQ (reference sequence). The CDR3 here is CASSQDRGKQFF. The CDR3 DNA is TGTGCCAGCAGCCAGGACAGGGGAAAGCAGTTCTTC.

The chain carries TRBV4-1 and TRBJ1-1, with a tentative D call TRBD1 (5 bases). V lost 0 bases and J 5 bases, leaving 7 bases between the germline ends. Germline V gives CDR1 MGHRA, CDR2 YSYEKL. This CDR3 spans 13 amino acids. CDR3 region: CASSQDPGTEAFF. CDR3 DNA: TGCGCCAGCAGCCAAGATCCAGGGACTGAAGCTTTCTTT.

This clone was detected only a few times. The V gene is TRBV19, the J gene TRBJ2-1, with 8 bases identical to TRBD1. CDR3 length: 14 residues. Germline CDR1 LNHDA, CDR2 SQIVND (reference sequence). Trimming at V came to 7 bases and at J to 7 bases, leaving 9 bases not matched to a gene. CDR3: CASTPGQVANEQFF. As DNA, the CDR3 is TGTGCCAGTACCCCGGGACAGGTCGCGAATGAGCAGTTCTTC. The variable domain in full, completed from reference TRBV19 and TRBJ2-1, reads DGGITQSPKYLFRKEGQNVTLSCEQNLNHDAMYWYRQDPGQGLRLIYYSQIVNDFQKGDIAEGYSVSREKKESFPLTVTSAQKNPTAFYLCASTPGQVANEQFFGPGTRLTVL.

This chain links TRBV7-2 with TRBJ2-7; 10 bases are a match to TRBD1. J lost 3 bases, V lost 2 bases, and 7 bases had no gene match. The CDR3 loop spans 16 amino acids. In germline, CDR1 is SGHTA, CDR2 FQGNSA. The CDR3 nucleotides are TGTGCCAGCAGCTTAAGGCCGGGACAGGGGTTCTACGAGCAGTACTTC. This encodes CASSLRPGQGFYEQYF.

The chain employs TRBV7-2 and TRBJ1-1; D unresolved. V lost 6 bases and J lost 10, with 21 bases in between. CDR1 and CDR2 (germline): SGHTA, FQGNSA. The CDR3 runs 14 residues. The CDR3, as DNA: TGTGCCAGCAGTCAGACACGTCCCGTTGGTGTAGCTTTCTTT. As protein: CASSQTRPVGVAFF.

The rearrangement links TRBV27 to TRBJ2-7, with D maybe TRBD2 (5 bases). The CDR3 extends over 13 amino acids. V dropped 5 bases and J dropped 3 bases, with 11 bases sitting between them. CDR1 MNHEY and CDR2 SMNVEV come from the germline V gene (reference sequence). This chain's CDR3 is CASSTEGSYEQYF. The CDR3 DNA follows: TGTGCCAGCAGTACAGAGGGCAGCTACGAGCAGTACTTC.

This clone was found a few times. The chain is built from TRBV7-9 and TRBJ1-4; D is unresolved. Germline V gene sequence: CDR1 SEHNR, CDR2 FQNEAQ (reference sequence). The CDR3 contains 16 residues. Trimming pared 1 base from V and 0 bases from J, leaving 9 bases between. The CDR3, as DNA: TGTGCCAGCAGCTTAGTACGGGGTTCAACTAATGAAAAACTGTTTTTT. This codes for CASSLVRGSTNEKLFF. Variable domain in full (rest from reference TRBV7-9 and TRBJ1-4): DTGVSQNPRHKITKRGQNVTFRCDPISEHNRLYWYRQTLGQGPEFLTYFQNEAQLEKSRLLSDRFSAERPKGSFSTLEIQRTEQGDSAMYLCASSLVRGSTNEKLFFGSGTQLSVL.

The V call is TRBV7-8, the J call TRBJ1-4, with 10 nucleotides matching TRBD1. This CDR3 region has 14 residues. CDR1 SGHVS and CDR2 FQNEAQ come from the germline V gene. The junction had 4 bases not matched to a gene; V was cut back by 6 bases and J by 6 bases. The CDR3 loop is CASRPTGGYEKLFF. DNA of the CDR3: TGTGCCAGCAGGCCGACAGGGGGCTATGAAAAACTGTTTTTT.

The V gene is TRBV7-9, the J gene TRBJ2-3; 7 bases are shared with TRBD1. This CDR3 has 15 residues. In germline, CDR1 is SEHNR, CDR2 FQNEAQ (reference sequence). Losses at the gene ends were 6 bases for V and 0 bases for J; bases not matched to a gene: 6. The CDR3 nucleotides read TGTGCCAGCAGTTCGACAGGGATCAGCACAGATACGCAGTATTTT. Translation: CASSSTGISTDTQYF.

The chain recombines TRBV7-9 with TRBJ2-2; TRBD2 aligns across 7 bases. V shed 7 bases, J shed 6 bases, and the junction held 8 bases outside the gene matches. The CDR3 extends over 14 amino acids. Germline values: CDR1 SEHNR, CDR2 FQNEAQ (reference sequence). CDR3 bases: TGTGCCAGCAACAGCGGGGAGGGCGCCGGGGAGCTGTTTTTT. It translates to CASNSGEGAGELFF.

V usage is TRBV7-2 and J usage is TRBJ1-5; the D gene is possibly TRBD1 (6 bases). Germline assignment: CDR1 SGHTA and CDR2 FQGNSA. V was cut by 5 bases and J by 9 bases, with 17 bases left in between. This CDR3 is 14 amino acids long. The CDR3: CASSLNRVRGPQHF. DNA of the CDR3: TGTGCCAGCAGCCTGAACAGGGTACGGGGGCCCCAGCATTTT.